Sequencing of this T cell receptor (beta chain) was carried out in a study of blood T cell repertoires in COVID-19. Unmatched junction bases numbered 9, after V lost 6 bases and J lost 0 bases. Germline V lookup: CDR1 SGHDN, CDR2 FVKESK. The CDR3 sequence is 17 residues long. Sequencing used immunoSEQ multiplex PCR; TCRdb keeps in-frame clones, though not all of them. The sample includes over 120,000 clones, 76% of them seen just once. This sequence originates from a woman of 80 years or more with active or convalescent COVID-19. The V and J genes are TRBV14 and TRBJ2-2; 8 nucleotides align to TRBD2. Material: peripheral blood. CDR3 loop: CASRRAGASPNTGELFF. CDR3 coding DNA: TGTGCCAGCAGACGAGCGGGGGCGTCCCCGAACACCGGGGAGCTGTTTTTT.